Each of the 8 T cell receptor beta chains below was sequenced from the same sample in a study of cytomegalovirus exposure and HLA in healthy donors. PCR primers comprised 60 Vbeta and 13 Jbeta primers. Clones were sequenced by immunoSEQ multiplex PCR, and TCRdb holds only the in-frame ones, with some missing. The sample yields over 80,000 clones, roughly 70% seen once. The sequencing sample was made of PBMCs. The receptors were sampled from a young woman in good health and CMV-seropositive.

The chain has TRBV9 and TRBJ2-7, with 8 bases fitting TRBD1. The CDR3 covers 14 residues. The junction had 9 bases not matched to a gene; V was cut back by 7 bases and J by 3 bases. Germline V gene sequence: CDR1 SGDLS, CDR2 YYNGEE. The CDR3 bases are TGTGCCAGCTCTCCGACAGGGGTCGGCTACGAGCAGTACTTC. Its translation: CASSPTGVGYEQYF.

CDR3 loop: CASSDRGGRADTQYF. The CDR3 nucleotides are TGTGCCAGCAGTGACCGGGGCGGGAGGGCAGATACGCAGTATTTT. The V and J genes are TRBV6-4 and TRBJ2-3; 9 nucleotides agree with TRBD2. Germline V gene sequence: CDR1 MRHNA, CDR2 SNTAGT. CDR3 length equals 15 residues. The V and J ends lost 2 bases and 4 bases, in that order; junction bases with no gene match: 4.

V usage is TRBV9 and J usage is TRBJ2-5; 9 bases fit TRBD2. Germline CDR1 SGDLS, CDR2 YYNGEE. Trimming took 2 bases from V and 1 from J; bases not matched to a gene: 3. The CDR3 loop spans 15 amino acids. The CDR3 here is CASSVGRGGQETQYF. CDR3 DNA: TGTGCCAGCAGCGTTGGGCGGGGGGGCCAAGAGACCCAGTACTTC.

The chain carries TRBV5-4 and TRBJ1-2; 7 bases agree with TRBD1. This CDR3 spans 12 amino acids. CDR1 is SGHNT and CDR2 is YYREEE in the germline V gene (reference sequence). V dropped 4 bases and J dropped 5; count of bases not matched to a gene: 2. The CDR3 loop reads CASSPTGYGYTF. CDR3 bases: TGTGCCAGCAGCCCGACAGGGTATGGCTACACCTTC.

The chain employs TRBV12-5 and TRBJ1-2, with TRBD1 matching 10 bases. Germline V gene lookup returns CDR1 LGHNT and CDR2 FRNRAP. Trimming at V came to 3 bases and at J to 5 bases, leaving 6 bases not matched to a gene. The CDR3 sequence is 15 residues long. The CDR3 bases are TGTGCTAGTGGTTTCAGCAGGGGACAGGGGTATGGCTACACCTTC. It translates to CASGFSRGQGYGYTF.

The rearrangement links TRBV6-7 to TRBJ2-7; 11 nucleotides align to TRBD2. TRBV6-7 carries the ORF label, with uncertain function. The CDR3 has 15 residues. Trimming cost V 6 bases and J 3 bases; bases outside gene matches: 7. CDR3: CASRSLAGGGYEQYF. DNA for the CDR3: TGTGCCAGCAGGAGCCTAGCGGGAGGCGGCTACGAGCAGTACTTC.

V usage is TRBV10-1 and J usage is TRBJ2-5; 13 nucleotides match TRBD2. Germline-derived CDR1 and CDR2 are WNHNN and SYGVQD (reference sequence). The CDR3 is 14 amino acids. Germline trimming cut 4 bases from V and 4 bases from J; bases unmatched to any gene: 0. The CDR3 region has the DNA TGCGCCAGCAGTGGACTAGCGGGAGGAGAGACCCAGTACTTC. The encoded protein is CASSGLAGGETQYF.

The gene calls are TRBV28 and TRBJ2-7, with 8 bases fitting TRBD1. Per the germline V gene, CDR1 is MDHEN and CDR2 is SYDVKM. With 6 bases clipped from V and 2 bases from J, the junction kept 6 bases outside the gene matches. This CDR3 spans 14 amino acids. The CDR3 sequence: CASSTGTGPYEQYF. For the CDR3, the DNA is TGTGCCAGCAGCACCGGGACAGGTCCCTACGAGCAGTACTTC.